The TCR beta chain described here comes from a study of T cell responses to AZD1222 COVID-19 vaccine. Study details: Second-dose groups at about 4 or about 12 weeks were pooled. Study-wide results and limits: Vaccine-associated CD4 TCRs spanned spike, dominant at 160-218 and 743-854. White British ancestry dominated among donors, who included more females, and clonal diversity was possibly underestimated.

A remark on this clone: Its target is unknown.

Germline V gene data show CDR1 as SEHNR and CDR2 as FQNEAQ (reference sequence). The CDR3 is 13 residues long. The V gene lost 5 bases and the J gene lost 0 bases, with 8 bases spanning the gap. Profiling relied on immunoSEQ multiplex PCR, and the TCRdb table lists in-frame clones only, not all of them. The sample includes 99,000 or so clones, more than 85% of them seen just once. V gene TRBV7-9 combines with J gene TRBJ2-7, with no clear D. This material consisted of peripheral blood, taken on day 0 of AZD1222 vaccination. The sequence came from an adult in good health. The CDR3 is CASSPRTSYEQYF. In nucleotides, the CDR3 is TGTGCCAGCAGCCCTCGGACCTCCTACGAGCAGTACTTC.